This T cell receptor (beta chain) was recovered during a study of blood T cell repertoires in COVID-19. V lost 1 base and J lost 9; bases outside the gene matches: 2. This CDR3 region has 14 residues. Germline assignment: CDR1 KGHSH and CDR2 LQKENI. Participant age was about 18 to 95 years, and participants resided in approximately 25 US areas. Participant-given clinical history determined each cohort assignment. This clone was observed once. Clones were sequenced by immunoSEQ multiplex PCR, and TCRdb holds only the in-frame ones, with some missing. The sample comprises under 350,000 clones, 85% to 90% of which are singletons, and less than 4.5% rests with the top ten.

The sequence was obtained from a man aged 25 to 45 who had recovered from COVID-19. The sample was PBMCs or T cells enriched from blood (not recorded which). V and J are TRBV18 and TRBJ2-1, with 11 positions matching TRBD1. The CDR3 loop reads CASSPRDRGFEQFF. CDR3 DNA: TGTGCCAGCTCACCACGGGACAGGGGGTTTGAGCAGTTCTTC.